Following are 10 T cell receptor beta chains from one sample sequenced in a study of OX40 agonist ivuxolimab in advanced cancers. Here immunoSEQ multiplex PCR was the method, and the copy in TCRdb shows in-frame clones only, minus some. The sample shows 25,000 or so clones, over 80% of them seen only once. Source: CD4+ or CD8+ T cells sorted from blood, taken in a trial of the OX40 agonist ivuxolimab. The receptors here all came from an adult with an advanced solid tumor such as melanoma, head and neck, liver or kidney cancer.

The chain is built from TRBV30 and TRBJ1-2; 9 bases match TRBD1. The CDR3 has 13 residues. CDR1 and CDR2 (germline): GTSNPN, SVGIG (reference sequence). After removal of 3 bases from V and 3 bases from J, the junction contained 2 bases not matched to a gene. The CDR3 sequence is CAWSGTGYYGYTF. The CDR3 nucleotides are TGTGCCTGGAGCGGGACAGGGTACTATGGCTACACCTTC.

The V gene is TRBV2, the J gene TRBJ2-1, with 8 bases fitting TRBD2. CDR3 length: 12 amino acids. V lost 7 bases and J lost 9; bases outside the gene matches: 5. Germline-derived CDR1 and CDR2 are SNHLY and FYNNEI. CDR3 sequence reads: CASTREGPEQFF. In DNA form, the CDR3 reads TGTGCCAGCACACGGGAGGGCCCTGAGCAGTTCTTC.

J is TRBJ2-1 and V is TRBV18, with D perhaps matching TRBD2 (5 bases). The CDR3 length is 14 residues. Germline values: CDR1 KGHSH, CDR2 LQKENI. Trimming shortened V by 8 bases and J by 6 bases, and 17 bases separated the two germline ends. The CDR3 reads CASTTLERSNEQFF. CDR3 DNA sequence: TGTGCCAGCACTACCCTGGAGCGGAGCAATGAGCAGTTCTTC.

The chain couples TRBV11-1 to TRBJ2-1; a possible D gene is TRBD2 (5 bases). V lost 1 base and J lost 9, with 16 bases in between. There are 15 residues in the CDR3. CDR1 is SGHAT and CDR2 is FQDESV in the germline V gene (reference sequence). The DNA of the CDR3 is TGTGCCAGCAGCTTAGGGAGGACCTACCCCCCTGAGCAGTTCTTC. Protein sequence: CASSLGRTYPPEQFF.

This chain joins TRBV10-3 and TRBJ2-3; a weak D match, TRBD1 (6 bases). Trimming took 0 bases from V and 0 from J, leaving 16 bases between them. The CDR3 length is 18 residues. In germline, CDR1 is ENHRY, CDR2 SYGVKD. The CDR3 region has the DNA TGTGCCATCAGTGAGTCGATGGCAGAGGGGGTTAGCACAGATACGCAGTATTTT. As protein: CAISESMAEGVSTDTQYF.

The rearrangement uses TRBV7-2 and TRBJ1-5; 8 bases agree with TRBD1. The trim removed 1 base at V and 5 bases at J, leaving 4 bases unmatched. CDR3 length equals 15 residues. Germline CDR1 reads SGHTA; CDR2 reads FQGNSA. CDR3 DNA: TGTGCCAGCAGCTTAGAGCCAGGGGGCGATCAGCCCCAGCATTTT. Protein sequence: CASSLEPGGDQPQHF.

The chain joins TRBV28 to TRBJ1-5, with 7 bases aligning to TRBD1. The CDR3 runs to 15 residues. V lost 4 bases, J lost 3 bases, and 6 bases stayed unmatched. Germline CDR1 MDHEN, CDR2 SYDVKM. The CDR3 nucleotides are TGTGCCAGCAGTTCGCCGGGACAGATCAATCAGCCCCAGCATTTT. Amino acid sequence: CASSSPGQINQPQHF.

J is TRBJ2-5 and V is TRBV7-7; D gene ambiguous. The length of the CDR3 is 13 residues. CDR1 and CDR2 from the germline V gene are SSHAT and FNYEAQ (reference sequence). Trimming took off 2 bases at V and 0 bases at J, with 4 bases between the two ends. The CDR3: CASSLPHQETQYF. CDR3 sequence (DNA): TGTGCCAGCAGCTTACCCCACCAAGAGACCCAGTACTTC.

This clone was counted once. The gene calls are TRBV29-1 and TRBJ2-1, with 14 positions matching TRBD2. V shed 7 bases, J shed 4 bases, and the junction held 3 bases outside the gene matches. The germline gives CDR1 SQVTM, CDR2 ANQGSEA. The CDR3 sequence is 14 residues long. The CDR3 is CSGGLAGAYNEQFF. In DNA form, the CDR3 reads TGCAGCGGGGGACTAGCGGGAGCTTACAATGAGCAGTTCTTC.

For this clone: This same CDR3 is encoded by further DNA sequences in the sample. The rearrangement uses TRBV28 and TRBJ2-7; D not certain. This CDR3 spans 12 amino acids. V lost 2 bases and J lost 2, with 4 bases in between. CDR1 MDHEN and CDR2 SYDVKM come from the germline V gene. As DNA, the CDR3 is TGTGCCAGCAGTTTAAGTACCTACGAGCAGTACTTC. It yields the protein CASSLSTYEQYF.